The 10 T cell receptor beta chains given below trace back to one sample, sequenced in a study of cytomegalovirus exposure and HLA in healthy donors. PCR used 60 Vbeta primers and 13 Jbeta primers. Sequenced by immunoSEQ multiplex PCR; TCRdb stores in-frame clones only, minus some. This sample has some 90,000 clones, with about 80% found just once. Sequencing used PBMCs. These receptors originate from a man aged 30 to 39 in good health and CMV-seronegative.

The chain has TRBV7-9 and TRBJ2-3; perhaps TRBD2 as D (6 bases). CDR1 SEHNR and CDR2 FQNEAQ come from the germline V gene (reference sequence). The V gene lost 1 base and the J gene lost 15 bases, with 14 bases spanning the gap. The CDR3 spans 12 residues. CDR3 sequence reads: CASSLGLGSDYF. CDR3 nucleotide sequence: TGTGCCAGCAGCTTAGGACTAGGGAGTGACTATTTT. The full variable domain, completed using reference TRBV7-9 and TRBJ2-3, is DTGVSQNPRHKITKRGQNVTFRCDPISEHNRLYWYRQTLGQGPEFLTYFQNEAQLEKSRLLSDRFSAERPKGSFSTLEIQRTEQGDSAMYLCASSLGLGSDYFGPGTRLTVL.

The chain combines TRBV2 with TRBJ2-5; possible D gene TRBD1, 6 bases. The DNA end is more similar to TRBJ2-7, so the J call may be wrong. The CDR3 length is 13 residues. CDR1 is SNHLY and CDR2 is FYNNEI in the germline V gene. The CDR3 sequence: CASRRTEVSEQYF. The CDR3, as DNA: TGTGCCAGCAGGAGGACAGAGGTTAGCGAGCAGTACTTC.

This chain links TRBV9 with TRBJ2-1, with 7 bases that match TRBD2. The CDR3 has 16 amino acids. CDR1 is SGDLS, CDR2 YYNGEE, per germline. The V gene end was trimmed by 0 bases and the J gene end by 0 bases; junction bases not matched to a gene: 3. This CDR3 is CASSVGGSSSYNEQFF. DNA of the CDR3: TGTGCCAGCAGCGTAGGCGGGAGCAGCTCCTACAATGAGCAGTTCTTC.

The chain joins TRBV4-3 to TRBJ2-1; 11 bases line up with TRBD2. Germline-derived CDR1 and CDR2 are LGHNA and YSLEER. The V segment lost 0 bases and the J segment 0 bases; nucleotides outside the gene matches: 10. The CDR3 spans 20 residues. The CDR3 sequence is CASSQDALAGASTSYNEQFF. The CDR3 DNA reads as TGCGCCAGCAGCCAAGATGCACTAGCGGGGGCCTCTACCTCCTACAATGAGCAGTTCTTC.

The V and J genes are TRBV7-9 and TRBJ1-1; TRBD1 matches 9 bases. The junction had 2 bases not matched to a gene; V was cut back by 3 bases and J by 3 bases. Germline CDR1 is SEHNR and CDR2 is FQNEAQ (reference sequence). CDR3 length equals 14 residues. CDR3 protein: CASSFNRGHTEAFF. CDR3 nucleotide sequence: TGTGCCAGCAGCTTCAACAGGGGGCACACTGAAGCTTTCTTT.

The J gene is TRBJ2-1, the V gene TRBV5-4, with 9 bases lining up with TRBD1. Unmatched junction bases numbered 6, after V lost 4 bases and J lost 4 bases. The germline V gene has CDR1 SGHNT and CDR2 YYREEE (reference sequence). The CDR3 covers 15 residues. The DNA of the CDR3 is TGTGCCAGCAGCACCGGGACAGGGAGATACAATGAGCAGTTCTTC. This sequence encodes CASSTGTGRYNEQFF. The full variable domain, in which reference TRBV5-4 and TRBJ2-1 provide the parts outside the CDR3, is ETGVTQSPTHLIKTRGQQVTLRCSSQSGHNTVSWYQQALGQGPQFIFQYYREEENGRGNFPPRFSGLQFPNYSSELNVNALELDDSALYLCASSTGTGRYNEQFFGPGTRLTVL.

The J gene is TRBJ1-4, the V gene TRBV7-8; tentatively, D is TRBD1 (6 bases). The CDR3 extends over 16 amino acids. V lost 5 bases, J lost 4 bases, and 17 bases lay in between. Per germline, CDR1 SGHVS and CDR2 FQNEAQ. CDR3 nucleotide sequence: TGTGCCAGCAGCCCACTCAGACAGGCACTTAATGAAAAACTGTTTTTT. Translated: CASSPLRQALNEKLFF.

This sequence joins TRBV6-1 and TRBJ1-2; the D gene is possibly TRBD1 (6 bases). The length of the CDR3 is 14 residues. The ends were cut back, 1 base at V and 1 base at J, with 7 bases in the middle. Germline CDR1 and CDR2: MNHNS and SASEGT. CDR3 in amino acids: CASSEGGLNYGYTF. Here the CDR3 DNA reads TGTGCCAGCAGTGAAGGGGGGCTTAACTATGGCTACACCTTC.

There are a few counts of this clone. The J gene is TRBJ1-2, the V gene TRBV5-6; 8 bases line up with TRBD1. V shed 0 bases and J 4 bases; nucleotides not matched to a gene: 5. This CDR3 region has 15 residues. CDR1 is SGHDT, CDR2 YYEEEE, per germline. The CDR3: CASSLGQGRSYGYTF. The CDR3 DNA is TGTGCCAGCAGCTTGGGACAGGGGAGAAGCTATGGCTACACCTTC.

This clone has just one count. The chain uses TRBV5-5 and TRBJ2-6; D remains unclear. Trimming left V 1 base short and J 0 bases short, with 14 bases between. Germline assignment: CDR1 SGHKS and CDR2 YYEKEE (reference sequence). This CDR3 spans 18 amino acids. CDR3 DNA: TGTGCCAGCAGCTTGTATTCGACAATGAGCTCTGGGGCCAACGTCCTGACTTTC. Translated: CASSLYSTMSSGANVLTF.